This T cell receptor beta chain was retrieved from a study of response to subunit inactivated influenza vaccine. Study observations and caveats: Few new T cells, the authors suggested, are recruited by each seasonal influenza vaccination.

A note on this clonotype: Its specificity is not known.

Each CDR3 protein gets one entry after TCRdb re-called the RT-PCR reads with MiXCR. In the table there are almost 600,000 distinct CDR3 sequences, approximately 15% of which are singletons. Germline V gives CDR1 SQVTM, CDR2 ANQGSEA. The CDR3 is 14 amino acids. J was trimmed by 5 bases and V by 1 base; bases with no gene match: 6. The chain has TRBV29-1 and TRBJ2-5; 8 bases line up with TRBD1. The material sequenced was PBMCs from blood, taken roughly 13 days after vaccination. The origin of this receptor is a man aged 50 to 59 who received an inactivated influenza vaccine. CDR3 region: CSVEGTGYVETQYF. CDR3 nucleotides: TGCAGCGTTGAAGGGACAGGGTACGTGGAGACCCAGTACTTC.